Included here is one T cell receptor beta chain sequence, with context. The antigen remains undetermined. Some clones are missing from TCRdb's copy, which holds only in-frame ones; the method was immunoSEQ multiplex PCR. This table holds under 200,000 clones, around 92% found once. The data derive from a study of T cell responses to AZD1222 COVID-19 vaccine. The CDR3 runs to 15 residues. Unmatched junction bases numbered 4, after V lost 3 bases and J lost 2 bases. The germline gives CDR1 LGHNA, CDR2 YSLEER. The study, taken as a whole, reports: Spike-specific TCR breadth and depth both grew after two AZD1222 doses. Researchers took repertoire samples only after the peak T cell response had come. Spike-wide coverage was observed for vaccine-associated CD4 TCRs, with dominant responses at 160-218 and 743-854.

The sequence was collected from an adult who received the AZD1222 COVID-19 vaccine. The input for sequencing was peripheral blood, taken 28 days after the second AZD1222 dose. The V and J genes are TRBV4-3 and TRBJ2-7; 10 nucleotides line up with TRBD1. The CDR3 sequence: CASSHSGTGAYEQYF. In DNA form, the CDR3 reads TGCGCCAGCAGCCACTCCGGGACAGGGGCCTACGAGCAGTACTTC.